This T cell receptor beta chain was captured in a study of T cell repertoires and leukemia-associated antigens. Study as a whole: Effective reads per sample ranged from roughly 3.3 to 5.5 million. Study-level results: The four groups had similar numbers of Vbeta, Jbeta genes and CDR3s. Expanded clones' antigen specificity and function were not directly tested.

This clonotype turned up a few times. The antigen is not known. The CD3+ T cells first had an overnight rest without serum. Using its own MiXCR run on the 5' RACE reads, TCRdb lists one record per CDR3 protein. The table lists some 11,000 distinct CDR3 sequences, over 40% of them singletons. CDR1 is KGHDR, CDR2 SFDVKD, per germline. This CDR3 comprises 16 residues. V was trimmed by 4 bases and J by 4 bases, leaving 15 bases between them. The chain recombines TRBV24-1 with TRBJ2-2; D might be TRBD1 (7 bases). The sample taken for sequencing was CD3+ T cells sorted from blood and cultured. The receptor was derived from a female donor in good health. In DNA form, the CDR3 reads TGTGCCACCAGTGAACGACAGGGAGGTAGCACCGGGGAGCTGTTTTTT. Translated: CATSERQGGSTGELFF.